The clone carrying this T cell receptor (beta chain) has a handful of counts. Its antigen is unknown. These data are taken from a study of early T cells in non-severe SARS-CoV-2 infection. General observations from the study: Reliance on VDJdb matching favored anti-spike CD8 responses; private and CD4 specificities were missed.

Individual cDNA molecules were tagged with unique molecular identifiers. TCRdb re-called the 5' RACE reads with MiXCR, one entry per CDR3 protein. The table lists around 52,000 distinct CDR3 sequences, over 10% of them singletons, with roughly 3.1% in the top ten. The origin of this receptor is an adult who was a healthcare worker with PCR-confirmed SARS-CoV-2 infection or an uninfected control (not recorded which). Source material: whole blood.

This chain's CDR3 is CASSLQGANPEAFF. The CDR3 nucleotides are TGTGCCAGCAGCTTACAGGGGGCTAACCCTGAAGCTTTCTTT. The gene calls are TRBV6-6 and TRBJ1-1; 9 bases are shared with TRBD1. Germline values: CDR1 MNHNY, CDR2 SVGAGI (reference sequence). This CDR3 comprises 14 residues. J gave up 6 bases and V 6 bases, and 8 bases lay outside the gene matches.